This T cell receptor (beta chain) was captured by sequencing in a study of T-cell memory formation after mild COVID-19. After removal of 9 bases from V and 4 bases from J, the junction contained 9 bases not matched to a gene. The CDR3 has 13 amino acids. Germline CDR1 is LNHDA and CDR2 is SQIVND (reference sequence). This clonotype has just a few counts. Its cognate antigen is unknown. Points from the study as a whole: Unconfirmed was the SARS-CoV-2 specificity of second-wave clones that peaked on day 37. Clones that contracted from day 15 to 85 were balanced CD4/CD8, while later expanders leaned CD4+.

MiXCR was run by TCRdb on the 5' RACE reads, yielding one entry per CDR3 protein. The sample includes some 410,000 distinct CDR3 sequences, around 22% of them seen just once. The chain combines TRBV19 with TRBJ2-7, with 7 bases aligning to TRBD1. The sequence derives from an adult woman who had mild COVID-19 (a few samples of this study predate the infection). Cell type and time point are not known. The sequencing input was PBMCs or a T cell subset sorted from them (not recorded which). The CDR3 DNA reads as TGTGCCAGCCTCAGACAGGGAAATTACGAGCAGTACTTC. It is translated as CASLRQGNYEQYF.